These 27 T cell receptor beta chains share one sample of origin, sequenced in a study of T cell changes during pregnancy in multiple sclerosis (dated 2019 in TCRdb). The library was generated by the immunoSEQ multiplex PCR assay. Sourced from immuneACCESS, this table was stored by TCRdb with only in-frame sequences that have V and J called. A share of the clones is absent; for the studies checked, an unresolved V gene accounts for under half, and the remainder has no known explanation. This sample holds just under 85,000 clones; roughly 92% were observed only once. The leading ten clones occupy 2.5% of the sample. The material sequenced was peripheral blood, taken in the first trimester of pregnancy. These receptors were taken from a female donor with multiple sclerosis, enrolled in a pregnancy study.

The V call is TRBV21-1, the J call TRBJ2-7; the table's D gene call, TRBD2, was not cross checked with the DNA. TRBV21-1 is a documented pseudogene. The CDR3 contains 18 residues. This CDR3 reads CASSIPPTGTSASYEQYF. The CDR3 bases are TGTGCCAGCAGCATACCTCCGACCGGGACTAGCGCCAGCTACGAGCAGTACTTC.

The chain joins TRBV7-9 to TRBJ2-2; 9 nucleotides line up with TRBD2. The trim removed 2 bases at V and 4 bases at J, leaving 8 bases unmatched. This CDR3 comprises 17 residues. The germline V gene encodes CDR1 SEHNR and CDR2 FQNEAQ (reference sequence). CDR3 DNA sequence: TGTGCCAGCAGCTTATGGTCAGCGGGAGGTTCCACCGGGGAGCTGTTTTTT. This sequence encodes CASSLWSAGGSTGELFF.

As for this clone: Within the sample, other DNA sequences also encode this same CDR3. The V call is TRBV2, the J call TRBJ2-7; 12 nucleotides align to TRBD2. The CDR3 has 15 amino acids. Germline-derived CDR1 and CDR2 are SNHLY and FYNNEI. J gave up 0 bases and V 6 bases, and 3 bases lay outside the gene matches. CDR3 bases: TGTGCCAGCAGCCGACTAGCGGGGGACTCCTACGAGCAGTACTTC. Amino acids: CASSRLAGDSYEQYF.

V and J are TRBV30 and TRBJ1-1, with 7 bases lining up with TRBD1. Per the germline V gene, CDR1 is GTSNPN and CDR2 is SVGIG (reference sequence). The CDR3 consists of 14 residues. J lost 0 bases, V lost 2 bases, and 3 bases had no gene match. CDR3 residues: CAWSLGTVNTEAFF. CDR3 coding DNA: TGTGCCTGGAGTTTAGGGACAGTGAACACTGAAGCTTTCTTT. The entire variable domain, with the rest obtained from reference TRBV30 and TRBJ1-1, is as follows: SQTIHQWPATLVQPVGSPLSLECTVEGTSNPNLYWYRQAAGRGLQLLFYSVGIGQISSEVPQNLSASRPQDRQFILSSKKLLLSDSGFYLCAWSLGTVNTEAFFGQGTRLTVV.

This chain links TRBV5-6 with TRBJ2-3, with 10 bases identical to TRBD2. Per germline, CDR1 SGHDT and CDR2 YYEEEE. This CDR3 contains 16 residues. V lost 2 bases and J lost 7; bases outside the gene matches: 10. CDR3 coding DNA: TGTGCCAGCAGCTTCGTTTCTAGCGGGGGCCAATATACGCAGTATTTT. Translating it yields CASSFVSSGGQYTQYF.

V and J are TRBV29-1 and TRBJ1-4; D gene unclear. The CDR3 loop spans 12 amino acids. V lost 5 bases to trimming and J lost 0 bases, with 4 bases between them. Germline-derived CDR1 and CDR2 are SQVTM and ANQGSEA. CDR3 residues: CSVLSTNEKLFF. Written as DNA, the CDR3 is TGCAGCGTTCTTTCAACTAATGAAAAACTGTTTTTT.

The J gene is TRBJ1-2, the V gene TRBV15; 8 nucleotides align to TRBD1. Unmatched junction bases numbered 4, after V lost 3 bases and J lost 7 bases. CDR3 length: 13 amino acids. Germline CDR1 is LNHNV and CDR2 is YYDKDF (reference sequence). CDR3 in amino acids: CATSSRTGSGYTF. The CDR3 nucleotides read TGTGCCACCAGCAGCAGGACAGGGTCTGGCTACACCTTC.

The chain couples TRBV5-6 to TRBJ1-5; tentative D call: TRBD1 (6 bases). Germline-derived CDR1 and CDR2 are SGHDT and YYEEEE. This CDR3 has 14 amino acids. V was trimmed by 1 base and J by 4 bases, leaving 9 bases between them. This chain's CDR3 is CASSLRGGNQPQHF. The DNA of the CDR3 is TGTGCCAGCAGCTTGAGAGGGGGAAATCAGCCCCAGCATTTT.

The chain is built from TRBV4-1 and TRBJ1-4; tentatively, D is TRBD1 (5 bases). Germline loops: CDR1 MGHRA, CDR2 YSYEKL. The CDR3 spans 15 residues. Trimming left V 4 bases short and J 5 bases short, with 14 bases between. CDR3 residues: CASSLLDSRNEKLFF. As DNA, the CDR3 is TGCGCCAGCAGCCTTCTAGACAGCCGGAATGAAAAACTGTTTTTT.

The CDR3 protein is CASNLGPQPQHF. The CDR3 DNA reads TGTGCCAGCAACTTGGGGCCCCAGCCCCAGCATTTT. This sequence joins TRBV28 and TRBJ1-5, with D possibly TRBD1 on 5 matching bases. Germline CDR1 MDHEN, CDR2 SYDVKM. Trimming cost V 7 bases and J 7 bases, with 11 bases left between them. The CDR3 sequence is 12 residues long.

This chain links TRBV7-2 with TRBJ2-3; D is possibly TRBD1 (6 bases). The germline V gene encodes CDR1 SGHTA and CDR2 FQGNSA. There are 19 residues in the CDR3. Trimming removed 1 base from V and 2 bases from J, with 22 bases in between. CDR3 in amino acids: CASSLVRNPGQKNTDTQYF. The CDR3 DNA sequence: TGTGCCAGCAGCTTAGTAAGAAACCCAGGACAGAAAAACACAGATACGCAGTATTTT.

The rearrangement links TRBV27 to TRBJ1-3; a weak D match, TRBD1 (5 bases). Germline CDR1 is MNHEY and CDR2 is SMNVEV (reference sequence). The CDR3 runs 16 residues. Trimming removed 4 bases at V and 4 bases at J, with 17 bases between. The CDR3 DNA sequence: TGTGCCAGCAGTTCCGCAGGGTCAAGACGCGGAAACACCATATATTTT. This gives the protein CASSSAGSRRGNTIYF.

This chain links TRBV14 with TRBJ2-2; 10 nucleotides match TRBD1. Unmatched junction bases numbered 10, after V lost 4 bases and J lost 5 bases. Germline CDR1 and CDR2: SGHDN and FVKESK. The CDR3 contains 17 residues. The chain's CDR3 is CASSRNLPGQGTGELFF. The DNA of the CDR3 is TGTGCCAGCAGCCGCAACCTTCCGGGACAGGGGACCGGGGAGCTGTTTTTT.

The rearrangement links TRBV25-1 to TRBJ2-7, with D maybe TRBD1 (6 bases). Germline assignment: CDR1 MGHDK and CDR2 SYGVNS. V lost 2 bases to trimming and J lost 6 bases, with 14 bases between them. This CDR3 region has 14 residues. The CDR3 bases are TGTGCCAGCAGTGAAACGATCAGGGGCGGCGAGCAGTACTTC. It translates to CASSETIRGGEQYF.

The rearrangement uses TRBV13 and TRBJ1-4; TRBD1 agrees at 8 bases. CDR1 and CDR2 from the germline V gene are PRHDT and FYEKMQ (reference sequence). This CDR3 region has 16 residues. V dropped 0 bases and J dropped 7; count of bases not matched to a gene: 7. The CDR3 coding sequence is TGTGCCAGCAGCTTAGGAATCGGGACAGGTGGTGAAAAACTGTTTTTT. This codes for CASSLGIGTGGEKLFF.

The chain joins TRBV13 to TRBJ1-2; tentatively, D is TRBD1 (6 bases). Germline CDR1 reads PRHDT; CDR2 reads FYEKMQ (reference sequence). The V and J ends lost 0 bases and 2 bases respectively, with 13 bases between them. This CDR3 contains 16 residues. Here the CDR3 DNA reads TGTGCCAGCAGCTTAGGTGTCGGGGGGACAAACTATGGCTACACCTTC. This gives the protein CASSLGVGGTNYGYTF.

The V and J genes are TRBV7-3 and TRBJ2-1, with 9 nucleotides matching TRBD1. Germline CDR1 is SGHTA and CDR2 is FQGTGA. The junction had 12 bases not matched to a gene; V was cut back by 5 bases and J by 7 bases. The CDR3 consists of 16 residues. The DNA of the CDR3 is TGTGCCAGCAGCCCGGGGACAGGGAAAGGGGGGAATGAGCAGTTCTTC. This gives the protein CASSPGTGKGGNEQFF.

This sequence joins TRBV30 and TRBJ1-2; D is unresolved. Germline loops: CDR1 GTSNPN, CDR2 SVGIG (reference sequence). Between the trimmed V and J ends, which lost 4 bases and 8 bases, there was a span of 11 bases. The length of the CDR3 is 11 residues. CDR3 region: CAWTNRNGYTF. The CDR3 DNA is TGTGCCTGGACCAACAGAAACGGCTACACCTTC.

The chain links TRBV28 to TRBJ2-7; perhaps TRBD1 as D (5 bases). Germline assignment: CDR1 MDHEN and CDR2 SYDVKM. The CDR3 loop spans 14 amino acids. Trimming shortened V by 5 bases and J by 4 bases, and 15 bases separated the two germline ends. CDR3 in amino acids: CASSGHGPGYEQYF. For the CDR3, the DNA is TGTGCCAGCAGTGGTCACGGGCCAGGGTACGAGCAGTACTTC.

J is TRBJ1-5 and V is TRBV28, with 7 bases matching TRBD1. The CDR3 runs 14 residues. Germline CDR1 MDHEN, CDR2 SYDVKM. The junction had 3 bases not matched to a gene; V was cut back by 2 bases and J by 5 bases. The CDR3 loop reads CASSLGDSYQPQHF. Here the CDR3 DNA reads TGTGCCAGCAGTTTAGGGGACAGTTATCAGCCCCAGCATTTT.

V gene TRBV5-4 combines with J gene TRBJ2-3; TRBD2 matches 11 bases. Germline V gene data show CDR1 as SGHNT and CDR2 as YYREEE (reference sequence). V lost 2 bases and J lost 4; bases outside the gene matches: 3. The CDR3 runs to 15 residues. The CDR3 region has the DNA TGTGCCAGCAGCTTAAGTAGCGGGGGGGCAGATACGCAGTATTTT. Protein sequence: CASSLSSGGADTQYF.

The CDR3 loop reads CASSRGQVDYGYTF. CDR3 coding DNA: TGTGCCAGCAGCAGGGGACAGGTAGACTATGGCTACACCTTC. The chain joins TRBV5-6 to TRBJ1-2; 8 bases map to TRBD1. The CDR3 covers 14 residues. The V gene end was trimmed by 4 bases and the J gene end by 3 bases; junction bases not matched to a gene: 5. The V gene's germline CDR1 is SGHDT and CDR2 YYEEEE.

This clone was detected only once. This sequence joins TRBV13 and TRBJ2-1; 9 bases agree with TRBD2. The length of the CDR3 is 15 residues. V lost 5 bases to trimming and J lost 2 bases; unmatched junction nucleotides: 4. Per germline, CDR1 PRHDT and CDR2 FYEKMQ (reference sequence). The CDR3 region is CASSHRLAAYNEQFF. The CDR3 DNA reads as TGTGCCAGCAGCCATCGACTAGCGGCCTACAATGAGCAGTTCTTC.

The chain has TRBV9 and TRBJ2-1; D is possibly TRBD1 (6 bases). The CDR3 covers 15 residues. With 6 bases removed from V and 4 bases from J, the gap between germline ends came to 17 bases. Germline V CDR1 and CDR2: SGDLS, YYNGEE. The CDR3: CASTPRGTSYNEQFF. In DNA, the CDR3 is TGTGCCAGCACACCCCGAGGGACATCTTACAATGAGCAGTTCTTC.

The DNA for the CDR3 is TGTGCCAGCTCACCGTTAGGAGTTAACGCTAATGAAAAACTGTTTTTT. It codes for CASSPLGVNANEKLFF. V usage is TRBV18 and J usage is TRBJ1-4; no reliable D call. V was cut by 3 bases and J by 3 bases, with 14 bases left in between. Germline CDR1 KGHSH, CDR2 LQKENI. The CDR3 length is 16 residues.

V usage is TRBV30 and J usage is TRBJ2-7; possible D gene TRBD2, 5 bases. The ends were cut back, 0 bases at V and 6 bases at J, with 15 bases in the middle. The germline V gene has CDR1 GTSNPN and CDR2 SVGIG (reference sequence). The CDR3 covers 14 residues. The chain's CDR3 is CAWSVGGTVGEQYF. The CDR3, as DNA: TGTGCCTGGAGTGTAGGAGGTACCGTGGGCGAGCAGTACTTC.

This clone has only one observation. V and J are TRBV6-1 and TRBJ2-7; 8 bases agree with TRBD2. V trimming: 3 bases; J trimming: 1 base; junction bases outside the gene matches: 5. This CDR3 comprises 15 residues. Germline V gives CDR1 MNHNS, CDR2 SASEGT. The DNA for the CDR3 is TGTGCCAGCAGTGAGAGCGGGAGTAGGTCCTACGAGCAGTACTTC. This codes for CASSESGSRSYEQYF.